Listed below are T cell receptor beta chains from one sample, sequenced in a study of cytomegalovirus exposure and HLA in healthy donors. Data came from immunoSEQ multiplex PCR; TCRdb stores just in-frame clones and leaves some out. The sample has 120,000 or so clones; 60% to 85% are singletons. The sequenced sample was PBMCs. These TCRs come from a man aged 30-40 years in good health and CMV-seronegative. CDR3s include the opening cysteine and the closing phenylalanine or tryptophan. A D gene is named only where the DNA matches it firmly. Clone size is not always given. Where it is, it says once, few, many or a class for expanded clones.

v_gene	abundance	d_gene	j_gene	CDR3aa	CDR3nt
TRBV10-1	NA	NA	TRBJ1-1	CATSKGGSTEAFF	TGCGCCACCTCCAAGGGAGGGTCCACTGAAGCTTTCTTT
TRBV9	NA	TRBD2	TRBJ2-7	CASSVEAGETSSLYEQYF	TGTGCCAGCAGCGTAGAAGCGGGAGAGACCTCGTCCCTCTACGAGCAGTACTTC
TRBV21-1	NA	NA	TRBJ2-1	CASSNPDCNEQFF	TGTGCCAGCAGCAACCCCGACTGCAATGAGCAGTTCTTC
TRBV19	NA	TRBD1	TRBJ2-3	CASSTLRQGAGDTQYF	TGTGCCAGTAGTACTCTTAGACAGGGGGCGGGAGATACGCAGTATTTT
TRBV5-1	NA	TRBD1	TRBJ1-1	CASSASGGINTEAFF	TGCGCCAGCAGCGCGTCAGGGGGCATTAACACTGAAGCTTTCTTT
TRBV29-1	NA	NA	TRBJ1-2	CSVVGDTNYGYTF	TGCAGCGTTGTGGGGGACACCAACTATGGCTACACCTTC
TRBV5-4	NA	TRBD2	TRBJ2-3	CAGSLAKRDLIPNTQYF	TGTGCCGGCAGCTTGGCGAAGCGGGACCTGATTCCAAATACGCAGTATTTT
TRBV27	NA	NA	TRBJ2-7	CASSPSGYYEQYF	TGTGCCAGCAGCCCTTCCGGCTACTACGAGCAGTACTTC
TRBV5-6	NA	NA	TRBJ1-1	CASSLIRYGSTEAFF	TGTGCCAGCAGCTTGATACGGTACGGGAGCACTGAAGCTTTCTTT
TRBV2	NA	TRBD1	TRBJ2-1	CASNPGQTYNEQFF	TGTGCCAGCAACCCGGGACAGACCTACAATGAGCAGTTCTTC
TRBV11-2	once	NA	TRBJ1-1	CASTLTQNTEAFF	TGTGCCAGCACCCTGACACAGAACACTGAAGCTTTCTTT
TRBV6-1	NA	TRBD2	TRBJ2-7	CASSEAGNGRKVYEQYF	TGTGCCAGCAGTGAAGCGGGAAACGGGAGGAAAGTCTACGAGCAGTACTTC
TRBV9	NA	TRBD1	TRBJ2-7	CASSVSGQTYEQYF	TGTGCCAGCAGCGTATCGGGACAGACCTACGAGCAGTACTTC
TRBV19	NA	TRBD2	TRBJ2-7	CASSPGGLANYEQYF	TGTGCCAGTAGTCCAGGGGGACTAGCGAACTACGAGCAGTACTTC
TRBV5-1	once	NA	TRBJ1-3	CASSPGTPSGNTIYF	TGCGCCAGCAGCCCCGGGACTCCTTCTGGAAACACCATATATTTT
TRBV28	NA	TRBD1	TRBJ2-7	CASRPAGTGAYEQYF	TGTGCCAGCAGACCGGCCGGGACAGGGGCCTACGAGCAGTACTTC
TRBV7-9	NA	TRBD2	TRBJ2-7	CTSSLTAGLAGYEQYF	TGTACCAGCAGCTTAACAGCAGGACTAGCGGGCTACGAGCAGTACTTC
TRBV15	NA	TRBD1	TRBJ1-2	CATSRDLIRTGNSTF	TGTGCCACCAGCAGAGACCTCATACGGACAGGGAACTCGACCTTC
TRBV6-5	NA	NA	TRBJ2-7	CASSSAGSQPEQYF	TGTGCCAGCAGTTCTGCGGGATCCCAACCCGAGCAGTACTTC
TRBV29-1	NA	NA	TRBJ1-5	CSVVRTESEPQHF	TGCAGCGTTGTCCGGACAGAATCAGAGCCCCAGCATTTT
TRBV6-6	NA	NA	TRBJ2-7	CASRPTRDSYEQYF	TGTGCCAGCAGACCCACGAGGGACTCCTACGAGCAGTACTTC
TRBV7-8	NA	NA	TRBJ2-7	CASSLARSVEQYF	TGTGCCAGCAGCTTAGCCAGGTCCGTCGAGCAGTACTTC
TRBV25-1	NA	NA	TRBJ2-3	CASTMEGGGDTQYF	TGTGCCAGCACCATGGAAGGGGGTGGAGATACGCAGTATTTT
TRBV19	NA	NA	TRBJ2-2	CASWKGAGELFF	TGTGCCTCATGGAAGGGGGCCGGGGAGCTGTTTTTT